These 20 T cell receptor beta chains came from one sample sequenced in a study of shared clonotypes between healthy human individuals (dated by TCRdb to 2020 to 2021). CD8 naive samples were CD45RO-negative cells positively selected for CCR7, giving a CD45RA+CCR7+ population that excluded TemRA cells. The library was made by the immunoSEQ multiplex PCR assay. Held by TCRdb, this immuneACCESS table contains in-frame sequences only and omits some clones. Under half of the omission traces to an unresolved V gene where checked; the cause of the rest is unknown. This sample holds around 2,000,000 clones; roughly 91% were observed only once. Roughly 1.8% of the sample rests with the top ten. Input material: naive CD8+ T cells from PBMCs. This specimen's cell subset or site label, per the study, means: CD45RA+CCR7+. Receptors originate from a man aged 18 to 35 in good health. Some clones in this sample may be carry-over from other donors' samples.

This clone was seen once. The chain has TRBV25-1 and TRBJ1-1; D is unresolved. Germline V gene lookup returns CDR1 MGHDK and CDR2 SYGVNS. Deletions cut 5 bases from V and 1 base from J, with 11 bases between. The CDR3 has 14 amino acids. CDR3 coding DNA: TGTGCCAGCAGTCCCCCGTTCTCGAACACTGAAGCTTTCTTT. Residues: CASSPPFSNTEAFF. The variable domain in full, completed from reference TRBV25-1 and TRBJ1-1, reads EADIYQTPRYLVIGTGKKITLECSQTMGHDKMYWYQQDPGMELHLIHYSYGVNSTEKGDLSSESTVSRIRTEHFPLTLESARPSHTSQYLCASSPPFSNTEAFFGQGTRLTVV.

V gene TRBV7-9 combines with J gene TRBJ2-5; no reliable D call. The CDR3 spans 12 residues. V was trimmed by 5 bases and J by 4 bases, leaving 8 bases between them. Germline V gene lookup returns CDR1 SEHNR and CDR2 FQNEAQ (reference sequence). The CDR3 loop reads CASSPSRETQYF. The CDR3, as DNA: TGTGCCAGCAGCCCCTCAAGAGAGACCCAGTACTTC. The full variable domain, in which reference TRBV7-9 and TRBJ2-5 provide the parts outside the CDR3, is DTGVSQNPRHKITKRGQNVTFRCDPISEHNRLYWYRQTLGQGPEFLTYFQNEAQLEKSRLLSDRFSAERPKGSFSTLEIQRTEQGDSAMYLCASSPSRETQYFGPGTRLLVL.

This clone was detected only once. The chain recombines TRBV13 with TRBJ2-2, with D unclear. Germline V lookup: CDR1 PRHDT, CDR2 FYEKMQ (reference sequence). V was pared by 5 bases and J by 4 bases, with 5 bases between. CDR3 length: 12 amino acids. The CDR3 reads CASSTLTGELFF. CDR3 nucleotide sequence: TGTGCCAGCAGCACCCTCACCGGGGAGCTGTTTTTT.

The chain recombines TRBV10-2 with TRBJ1-1; no definite D call. The CDR3 spans 12 residues. Germline CDR1 WSHSY, CDR2 SAAADI. The V end lost 7 bases, the J end lost 1 base, and 7 bases lay between the germline ends. DNA for the CDR3: TGCGCCAGCATCGGCCAGAACACTGAAGCTTTCTTT. This codes for CASIGQNTEAFF.

With respect to this clone: Other DNA sequences in the same sample also yield this CDR3. The chain joins TRBV2 to TRBJ2-7; D possibly corresponds to TRBD2 (5 bases). CDR1 and CDR2 (germline): SNHLY, FYNNEI. Trimming cost V 6 bases and J 1 base, with 10 bases left between them. There are 13 residues in the CDR3. The chain's CDR3 is CASSEGDSYEQYF. The CDR3 nucleotides read TGTGCCAGCAGCGAGGGAGATTCCTACGAGCAGTACTTC.

CDR3 region: CASSSLWGEANTEAFF. The CDR3 DNA follows: TGTGCCAGTAGTTCCCTCTGGGGGGAAGCGAACACTGAAGCTTTCTTT. The gene calls are TRBV19 and TRBJ1-1; a possible D gene is TRBD1 (5 bases). The V and J ends lost 5 bases and 1 base respectively, with 17 bases between them. Germline loops: CDR1 LNHDA, CDR2 SQIVND (reference sequence). The CDR3 has 16 amino acids.

V gene TRBV4-1 combines with J gene TRBJ1-4, with D perhaps TRBD1 (5 bases). The germline V and J ends were trimmed by 5 bases and 8 bases, with 21 bases remaining between them. CDR3 length: 16 residues. Germline V gene data show CDR1 as MGHRA and CDR2 as YSYEKL. CDR3 sequence (DNA): TGCGCCAGCAGCTTGGACACCCTCTTGTTCGGGGAAAAACTGTTTTTT. It encodes CASSLDTLLFGEKLFF.

A note on this clone: Other DNA sequences in the sample encode the same CDR3. The J gene is TRBJ1-2, the V gene TRBV5-1; 10 bases fit TRBD1. This CDR3 is 15 amino acids long. Germline CDR1 is SGHRS and CDR2 is YFSETQ. Unmatched junction bases numbered 5, after V lost 4 bases and J lost 2 bases. This chain's CDR3 is CASSPGQGVNYGYTF. The CDR3 region has the DNA TGCGCCAGCAGCCCAGGACAGGGGGTCAACTATGGCTACACCTTC.

As concerns this clone: Other DNA sequences in this sample translate to the same CDR3. The genes are TRBV5-5 and TRBJ2-7; tentative D call: TRBD1 (5 bases). The V gene lost 0 bases and the J gene lost 1 base, with 8 bases spanning the gap. This CDR3 comprises 14 residues. Looked up from germline, CDR1 is SGHKS and CDR2 is YYEKEE (reference sequence). The CDR3 nucleotides are TGTGCCAGCAGCTTGGGAGCAGGGTCCTACGAGCAGTACTTC. Residues: CASSLGAGSYEQYF.

The rearrangement links TRBV6-1 to TRBJ2-1, with 7 bases that match TRBD2. The CDR3 sequence is 16 residues long. Unmatched junction bases numbered 9, after V lost 2 bases and J lost 5 bases. Germline lookup yields CDR1 MNHNS and CDR2 SASEGT. CDR3 bases: TGTGCCAGCAGTGAATGGGCCCGGGGACTACACAATGAGCAGTTCTTC. It codes for CASSEWARGLHNEQFF.

The gene calls are TRBV7-6 and TRBJ1-2; 8 positions agree with TRBD1. The CDR3 has 14 amino acids. The ends lost 5 bases at V and 3 bases at J; junction bases unmatched: 5. Germline V gene lookup returns CDR1 SGHVS and CDR2 FNYEAQ. CDR3 sequence reads: CASSEQGQDYGYTF. CDR3 in DNA: TGTGCCAGCAGCGAGCAGGGACAGGACTATGGCTACACCTTC.

The rearrangement joins TRBV7-9 to TRBJ1-4; D perhaps matches TRBD1 (6 bases). V dropped 7 bases and J dropped 2 bases, with 11 bases sitting between them. Germline CDR1 reads SEHNR; CDR2 reads FQNEAQ (reference sequence). The CDR3 contains 14 residues. CDR3 amino acids: CASKGGTTNEKLFF. CDR3 nucleotides: TGTGCCAGCAAAGGGGGGACTACTAATGAAAAACTGTTTTTT.

The chain recombines TRBV25-1 with TRBJ2-1, with 7 bases identical to TRBD2. The CDR3 has 14 amino acids. The ends lost 2 bases at V and 2 bases at J; junction bases unmatched: 0. Germline CDR1 and CDR2: MGHDK and SYGVNS. CDR3 sequence reads: CASSEGGAYNEQFF. In DNA, the CDR3 is TGTGCCAGCAGTGAAGGGGGGGCCTACAATGAGCAGTTCTTC.

The rearrangement links TRBV27 to TRBJ2-3; D uncertain. Germline CDR1 MNHEY, CDR2 SMNVEV (reference sequence). The ends were cut back, 0 bases at V and 5 bases at J, with 21 bases in the middle. The CDR3 extends over 18 amino acids. The CDR3 region is CASSLSSGAGLKEDTQYF. As DNA, the CDR3 is TGTGCCAGCAGTTTATCCTCGGGTGCCGGTCTCAAAGAAGATACGCAGTATTTT.

Comments on this clone: The sample has other DNA sequences that encode this CDR3 too. The genes are TRBV15 and TRBJ2-5, with unresolved D. CDR1 and CDR2 (germline): LNHNV, YYDKDF (reference sequence). V lost 0 bases and J 2 bases, leaving 4 bases between the germline ends. The CDR3 loop spans 13 amino acids. Here the CDR3 DNA reads TGTGCCACCAGCAGAGACAGTCAAGAGACCCAGTACTTC. It translates to CATSRDSQETQYF. Variable domain in full (rest from reference TRBV15 and TRBJ2-5): DAMVIQNPRYQVTQFGKPVTLSCSQTLNHNVMYWYQQKSSQAPKLLFHYYDKDFNNEADTPDNFQSRRPNTSFCFLDIRSPGLGDTAMYLCATSRDSQETQYFGPGTRLLVL.

The gene calls are TRBV4-3 and TRBJ1-1; TRBD1 aligns across 9 bases. V dropped 4 bases and J dropped 3; count of bases not matched to a gene: 9. Germline CDR1 reads LGHNA; CDR2 reads YSLEER. The CDR3 extends over 16 amino acids. The DNA of the CDR3 is TGCGCCAGCAGCCCACTACAGGGGGCTGAGGACACTGAAGCTTTCTTT. This codes for CASSPLQGAEDTEAFF.

The chain is built from TRBV28 and TRBJ1-1; D is unclear. Per the germline V gene, CDR1 is MDHEN and CDR2 is SYDVKM. Between the trimmed V and J ends, which lost 4 bases and 1 base, there was a span of 13 bases. The CDR3 consists of 15 residues. This CDR3 is CASSSDRRRNTEAFF. In nucleotides, the CDR3 is TGTGCCAGCAGTTCAGACCGACGGAGGAACACTGAAGCTTTCTTT.

This clone came up a few times. The identical CDR3 is also encoded by other nucleotide sequences in the sample. The chain couples TRBV5-6 to TRBJ1-1; no reliable D call. Germline V gene lookup returns CDR1 SGHDT and CDR2 YYEEEE. The germline V and J ends were trimmed by 3 bases and 0 bases, with 6 bases remaining between them. CDR3 length equals 13 residues. The CDR3 DNA sequence: TGTGCCAGCAGCTGGAGCCTGAACACTGAAGCTTTCTTT. It is translated as CASSWSLNTEAFF.

Turning to this clone: The same CDR3 is also encoded by other DNA sequences in this sample. This sequence joins TRBV5-6 and TRBJ2-7; D ambiguous. The CDR3 runs 12 residues. Germline CDR1 SGHDT, CDR2 YYEEEE. V was shortened by 0 bases and J by 6 bases, with 7 bases between the two germline ends. The CDR3 reads CASSLVLGEQYF. The CDR3 DNA sequence: TGTGCCAGCAGCTTGGTATTGGGCGAGCAGTACTTC.

The chain uses TRBV7-8 and TRBJ2-1; possibly TRBD2 for D (6 bases). Deletions cut 0 bases from V and 8 bases from J, with 14 bases between. Germline values: CDR1 SGHVS, CDR2 FQNEAQ. The CDR3 is 15 amino acids. The CDR3 DNA follows: TGTGCCAGCAGCTTAGCGACGGGAGTTGGGGATGAGCAGTTCTTC. This sequence encodes CASSLATGVGDEQFF. Full variable domain (missing parts from reference TRBV7-8 and TRBJ2-1): GAGVSQSPRYKVAKRGQDVALRCDPISGHVSLFWYQQALGQGPEFLTYFQNEAQLDKSGLPSDRFFAERPEGSVSTLKIQRTQQEDSAVYLCASSLATGVGDEQFFGPGTRLTVL.